A single sample gave rise to the 27 T cell receptor beta chains below, sequenced in a study of blood T cell repertoires in COVID-19. The assay was immunoSEQ multiplex PCR, and TCRdb's table has in-frame clones only and misses some. The sample has fewer than 250,000 clones, around 87% seen once. The sample was peripheral blood. These TCRs come from a man between 60 and 75 years old with acute or convalescent COVID-19.

The rearrangement uses TRBV14 and TRBJ1-6, with 7 nucleotides matching TRBD1. From germline, CDR1 is SGHDN and CDR2 FVKESK. The V and J ends lost 0 bases and 9 bases, in that order; junction bases with no gene match: 2. The CDR3 sequence is 14 residues long. The CDR3 DNA follows: TGTGCCAGCAGCCAAGAGGCAGGGGGTTCACCCCTCCACTTT. Translating gives CASSQEAGGSPLHF.

Turning to this clone: The junction differs from germline at one of its ends, possibly a read error. The chain recombines TRBV24-1 with TRBJ2-3; D perhaps matches TRBD1 (6 bases). Germline CDR1 KGHDR, CDR2 SFDVKD. The CDR3 is 15 amino acids. CDR3 in amino acids: CATSGLAGGTDTQYF. The CDR3 DNA sequence: TGTGCCACCAGTGGTTTGGCAGGGGGCACAGATACGCAGTATTTT.

This chain uses TRBV19 with TRBJ1-6; D not resolved. Trimming pared 5 bases from V and 7 bases from J, leaving 15 bases between. This CDR3 comprises 15 residues. In germline, CDR1 is LNHDA, CDR2 SQIVND (reference sequence). The CDR3 spells CASSPRGGMNSPLHF. CDR3 in DNA: TGTGCCAGTAGTCCCCGAGGAGGGATGAATTCACCCCTCCACTTT.

This clone was observed a handful of times. Different DNA sequences within this sample yield the same CDR3. The chain links TRBV5-4 to TRBJ2-2; TRBD2 matches 8 bases. With 4 bases clipped from V and 0 bases from J, the junction kept 5 bases outside the gene matches. The CDR3 covers 16 residues. Germline CDR1 is SGHNT and CDR2 is YYREEE (reference sequence). CDR3: CASSLGGGTNTGELFF. CDR3 DNA: TGTGCCAGCAGCCTGGGCGGGGGGACGAACACCGGGGAGCTGTTTTTT.

The chain carries TRBV7-9 and TRBJ1-5; TRBD1 matches 7 bases. The CDR3 totals 16 residues. Trimming took 4 bases from V and 2 from J; bases not matched to a gene: 8. Germline V gene sequence: CDR1 SEHNR, CDR2 FQNEAQ (reference sequence). The CDR3 is CASSSNDRAGNQPQHF. The CDR3, as DNA: TGTGCCAGCAGCTCAAACGACAGGGCAGGCAATCAGCCCCAGCATTTT.

This chain uses TRBV27 with TRBJ2-5; 13 bases fit TRBD2. The CDR3 contains 17 residues. Trimming cost V 5 bases and J 2 bases; bases outside gene matches: 8. Germline V gives CDR1 MNHEY, CDR2 SMNVEV (reference sequence). CDR3 in amino acids: CASSPLELAGGQETQYF. As DNA, the CDR3 is TGTGCCAGCAGTCCCCTTGAACTAGCGGGGGGGCAAGAGACCCAGTACTTC.

This clone was counted a single time. This rearrangement joins TRBV27 to TRBJ1-4; possible D gene TRBD1, 6 bases. This CDR3 has 15 amino acids. Germline assignment: CDR1 MNHEY and CDR2 SMNVEV (reference sequence). Trimming shortened V by 0 bases and J by 7 bases, and 12 bases separated the two germline ends. Written as DNA, the CDR3 is TGTGCCAGCAGTTTATCTCAGGGGAAAAGTGAAAAACTGTTTTTT. As protein: CASSLSQGKSEKLFF.

Here the CDR3 reads CSGNSSPYEQYF. The DNA for the CDR3 is TGCAGCGGTAACAGCTCCCCCTACGAGCAGTACTTC. V and J are TRBV29-1 and TRBJ2-7; D gene ambiguous. V dropped 7 bases and J dropped 2 bases, with 12 bases sitting between them. CDR1 and CDR2 from the germline V gene are SQVTM and ANQGSEA. This CDR3 contains 12 residues.

The V call is TRBV19, the J call TRBJ1-6; D uncertain. From germline, CDR1 is LNHDA and CDR2 SQIVND (reference sequence). CDR3 size: 13 residues. Trimming took off 8 bases at V and 12 bases at J, with 17 bases between the two ends. CDR3 protein: CASAWAGSEPLHF. In nucleotides, the CDR3 is TGTGCCAGTGCCTGGGCGGGGAGTGAACCCCTCCACTTT.

V gene TRBV19 combines with J gene TRBJ1-4, with TRBD1 identical over 12 bases. J lost 7 bases, V lost 6 bases, and 15 bases had no gene match. The CDR3 totals 18 residues. The germline V gene has CDR1 LNHDA and CDR2 SQIVND (reference sequence). CDR3 protein: CASRAGDRGRGGGEKLFF. The CDR3 DNA is TGTGCCAGTAGGGCGGGGGACAGGGGGCGCGGCGGTGGTGAAAAACTGTTTTTT.

The chain couples TRBV14 to TRBJ1-1, with 8 nucleotides matching TRBD1. Unmatched junction bases numbered 12, after V lost 4 bases and J lost 14 bases. The CDR3 is 13 amino acids. The V gene's germline CDR1 is SGHDN and CDR2 FVKESK. The DNA of the CDR3 is TGTGCCAGCAGCCGTCAGGGGGCGCGTTTTCTCTTCTTT. Amino acid sequence: CASSRQGARFLFF.

This clone appeared once. The rearrangement joins TRBV27 to TRBJ2-3; the match to TRBD2 covers 16 bases. V lost 5 bases and J lost 6; bases outside the gene matches: 20. This CDR3 comprises 21 residues. CDR1 MNHEY and CDR2 SMNVEV come from the germline V gene (reference sequence). The CDR3 is CASSLLGLAGGLQYQRDTQYF. The CDR3 DNA sequence: TGTGCCAGCAGTCTGCTGGGACTAGCGGGGGGGCTTCAATACCAACGGGATACGCAGTATTTT.

The CDR3: CASSLETSIYGYTF. The CDR3 nucleotides read TGTGCCAGCAGCTTAGAGACATCCATCTATGGCTACACCTTC. The V and J genes are TRBV7-2 and TRBJ1-2; no definite D call. Trimming pared 1 base from V and 4 bases from J, leaving 10 bases between. The CDR3 loop spans 14 amino acids. The germline V gene has CDR1 SGHTA and CDR2 FQGNSA. The full variable domain, in which reference TRBV7-2 and TRBJ1-2 provide the parts outside the CDR3, is GAGVSQSPSNKVTEKGKDVELRCDPISGHTALYWYRQSLGQGLEFLIYFQGNSAPDKSGLPSDRFSAERTGGSVSTLTIQRTQQEDSAVYLCASSLETSIYGYTFGSGTRLTVV.

The chain joins TRBV7-9 to TRBJ1-2; a possible D gene is TRBD1 (5 bases). Germline values: CDR1 SEHNR, CDR2 FQNEAQ (reference sequence). The CDR3 has 13 amino acids. The V gene lost 0 bases and the J gene lost 8 bases, with 10 bases spanning the gap. CDR3 sequence: CASSLADQGGYTF. The CDR3 DNA follows: TGTGCCAGCAGCTTAGCAGACCAGGGCGGCTACACCTTC.

The CDR3 DNA reads as TGTGCCAGCAGCCCCCTACAGGGAACGGGACTGTTTTTT. Protein product: CASSPLQGTGLFF. V and J are TRBV3-1 (or the pseudogene TRBV3-2) and TRBJ1-4; tentative D call: TRBD1 (6 bases). Germline assignment: CDR1 LGHDT and CDR2 YNNKEL (reference sequence). V shed 4 bases and J shed 13 bases, with 16 bases lying between them. CDR3 length: 13 residues.

This clone is a singleton in its sample. The chain joins TRBV7-9 to TRBJ2-2; 8 bases agree with TRBD1. The CDR3 contains 17 residues. Germline assignment: CDR1 SEHNR and CDR2 FQNEAQ (reference sequence). With 5 bases clipped from V and 7 bases from J, the junction kept 15 bases outside the gene matches. The CDR3 DNA reads as TGTGCCAGCAGCCACAGACAGGGGCTGGGAAATAGCGGGGAGCTGTTTTTT. This encodes CASSHRQGLGNSGELFF.

The chain combines TRBV30 with TRBJ2-4; TRBD1 aligns across 8 bases. CDR3 length equals 13 residues. Trimming removed 8 bases from V and 9 bases from J; junction bases left unmatched: 12. Germline V gene sequence: CDR1 GTSNPN, CDR2 SVGIG (reference sequence). The CDR3 DNA reads TGTGCCCACTCCCGGGACAGGTCTTCCATTCAGTACTTC. As protein: CAHSRDRSSIQYF.

V gene TRBV3-1 (or the pseudogene TRBV3-2) combines with J gene TRBJ2-3; 9 bases are a match to TRBD2. Germline V lookup: CDR1 LGHDT, CDR2 YNNKEL (reference sequence). The CDR3 runs 16 residues. With V trimmed by 6 bases and J by 8 bases, 15 bases remained unmatched. The DNA for the CDR3 is TGTGCCAGCAGTCAATACTCGCGGGGGGGCCCTGGTACGCAGTATTTT. Residues: CASSQYSRGGPGTQYF.

The CDR3 loop is CASSQPLTGVDTGELFF. As DNA, the CDR3 is TGTGCCAGCAGCCAACCCCTGACAGGGGTCGACACCGGGGAGCTGTTTTTT. The V gene is TRBV9, the J gene TRBJ2-2; TRBD1 matches 8 bases. V lost 4 bases, J lost 3 bases, and 11 bases stayed unmatched. CDR3 length: 17 residues. The V gene's germline CDR1 is SGDLS and CDR2 YYNGEE.

The chain combines TRBV6-5 with TRBJ1-3; 8 bases agree with TRBD1. The ends lost 5 bases at V and 0 bases at J; junction bases unmatched: 3. This CDR3 contains 15 residues. Germline V gene lookup returns CDR1 MNHEY and CDR2 SVGAGI. CDR3 protein: CASSRTGNSGNTIYF. CDR3 nucleotide sequence: TGTGCCAGCAGTAGGACAGGGAACTCTGGAAACACCATATATTTT.

The rearrangement uses TRBV11-2 and TRBJ2-1, with 7 nucleotides matching TRBD2. J gave up 8 bases and V 7 bases, and 17 bases lay outside the gene matches. Germline V gives CDR1 SGHAT, CDR2 FQNNGV. This CDR3 has 16 amino acids. CDR3: CASNRQGSTGGDEQFF. In DNA, the CDR3 is TGTGCCAGCAATCGGCAGGGCAGTACTGGGGGGGATGAGCAGTTCTTC.

This clone was detected only once. V and J are TRBV24-1 and TRBJ2-3; D is undetermined. This CDR3 spans 14 amino acids. Trimming removed 6 bases from V and 4 bases from J, with 13 bases in between. Germline CDR1 and CDR2: KGHDR and SFDVKD. This CDR3 reads CATSSGPAPDTQYF. The CDR3 coding sequence is TGTGCCACCAGTTCGGGTCCGGCCCCAGATACGCAGTATTTT.

The chain joins TRBV11-2 to TRBJ2-5; weak D call: TRBD1 (5 bases). V shed 4 bases and J shed 7 bases, with 16 bases lying between them. Germline-derived CDR1 and CDR2 are SGHAT and FQNNGV. The CDR3 length is 14 residues. This chain's CDR3 is CASSYPQTQGTQYF. The CDR3 DNA sequence: TGTGCCAGCAGCTATCCCCAGACTCAGGGGACCCAGTACTTC.

The chain uses TRBV7-2 and TRBJ1-4, with TRBD1 matching over 8 bases. This CDR3 region has 15 residues. After removal of 5 bases from V and 4 bases from J, the junction contained 6 bases not matched to a gene. Germline V gives CDR1 SGHTA, CDR2 FQGNSA. The CDR3 nucleotides read TGTGCCAGCAGCAACCGACAGGGGATTAATGAAAAACTGTTTTTT. This encodes CASSNRQGINEKLFF.

The rearrangement uses TRBV6-1 and TRBJ1-2; D is unresolved. CDR1 is MNHNS and CDR2 is SASEGT in the germline V gene. Trimming cost V 3 bases and J 4 bases, with 3 bases left between them. The CDR3 is made up of 11 amino acids. The CDR3 DNA reads TGTGCCAGCAGTGATCGCTATGGCTACACCTTC. Its protein product is CASSDRYGYTF.

As regards this clone: This specimen includes other DNA sequences encoding the same CDR3. V usage is TRBV11-3 and J usage is TRBJ2-7; 12 bases align to TRBD1. This CDR3 contains 15 residues. The germline V gene encodes CDR1 SGHNT and CDR2 YENEEA. V lost 5 bases to trimming and J lost 1 base; unmatched junction nucleotides: 3. CDR3 loop: CASSRGQGASYEQYF. CDR3 DNA: TGTGCCAGCAGCCGGGGACAGGGGGCGTCCTACGAGCAGTACTTC.

The chain uses TRBV7-9 and TRBJ2-1; 11 bases map to TRBD1. The CDR3 totals 16 residues. Germline assignment: CDR1 SEHNR and CDR2 FQNEAQ (reference sequence). With 5 bases clipped from V and 7 bases from J, the junction kept 10 bases outside the gene matches. As DNA, the CDR3 is TGTGCCAGCAGCCCATCCGGGACAGGGGGTATGAATGAGCAGTTCTTC. It codes for CASSPSGTGGMNEQFF.